This passage covers 21 T cell receptor beta chains from one sample sequenced in a study of neoadjuvant anti-PD-1 for oral cavity cancer (dated by TCRdb to about 2021). Library preparation used the immunoSEQ multiplex PCR assay. Sourced from immuneACCESS, this table was stored by TCRdb with only in-frame sequences that have V and J called. A share of the clones is absent; for the studies checked, an unresolved V gene accounts for under half, and the remainder has no known explanation. This sample lists some 6,000 clones; around half were detected once. The ten biggest clones cover under 9% of the sample. The time point label, as the study defines it: after neoadjuvant nivolumab, at surgical resection. The material was tumor tissue, obtained after nivolumab (anti-PD-1) treatment. The receptors stem from a person aged 35-79 years with oral cavity squamous cell carcinoma.

The chain is built from TRBV10-2 and TRBJ2-2, with D perhaps assigned TRBD1 or TRBD2 (5 bases each). CDR1 is WSHSY, CDR2 SAAADI, per germline. This CDR3 comprises 16 residues. V lost 8 bases and J lost 4, with 20 bases in between. Here the CDR3 DNA reads TGCGCCAGCTTCCGGGTTGGGGGTTTGGGCACCGGGGAGCTGTTTTTT. It codes for CASFRVGGLGTGELFF.

The chain employs TRBV19 and TRBJ2-1; 7 bases match TRBD2. This CDR3 is built from 17 residues. J was trimmed by 0 bases and V by 0 bases; bases with no gene match: 5. Germline CDR1 reads LNHDA; CDR2 reads SQIVND (reference sequence). The DNA of the CDR3 is TGTGCCAGTAGTATAGATGGGGGGGGGAGCTCCTACAATGAGCAGTTCTTC. It translates to CASSIDGGGSSYNEQFF.

This rearrangement joins TRBV29-1 to TRBJ1-2, with D perhaps TRBD1 (6 bases). Trimming cost V 0 bases and J 8 bases, with 25 bases left between them. Germline V gene sequence: CDR1 SQVTM, CDR2 ANQGSEA. There are 17 residues in the CDR3. The CDR3 nucleotides read TGCAGCGTTGAAGATCGACGTGGTGGCAGGGGAAGACGCGGCTACACCTTC. This sequence encodes CSVEDRRGGRGRRGYTF.

The gene calls are TRBV5-1 and TRBJ1-2; the match to TRBD1 covers 7 bases. CDR3 size: 15 residues. With V trimmed by 1 base and J by 2 bases, 5 bases remained unmatched. Germline lookup yields CDR1 SGHRS and CDR2 YFSETQ. CDR3 in amino acids: CASSLTGAENYGYTF. The DNA of the CDR3 is TGCGCCAGCAGCTTGACAGGGGCGGAGAACTATGGCTACACCTTC.

The genes are TRBV19 and TRBJ2-7; 9 bases agree with TRBD1. The V segment lost 5 bases and the J segment 6 bases; nucleotides outside the gene matches: 5. Looked up from germline, CDR1 is LNHDA and CDR2 is SQIVND (reference sequence). The CDR3 has 13 residues. The CDR3, as DNA: TGTGCCAGTAGTCCCCGGGACAGGGCCGAGCAGTACTTC. Encoded protein: CASSPRDRAEQYF.

The table lists this clone with a count of one. The chain carries TRBV4-1 and TRBJ2-7, with 7 positions matching TRBD2. CDR1 and CDR2 (germline): MGHRA, YSYEKL. Unmatched junction bases numbered 11, after V lost 0 bases and J lost 3 bases. The CDR3 contains 17 residues. CDR3 sequence: CASSQDPAGALRYEQYF. CDR3 bases: TGCGCCAGCAGCCAAGATCCCGCGGGAGCCCTCCGCTACGAGCAGTACTTC.

The gene calls are TRBV15 and TRBJ1-5; D is unclear. Germline-derived CDR1 and CDR2 are LNHNV and YYDKDF (reference sequence). Deletions cut 5 bases from V and 3 bases from J, with 5 bases between. The CDR3 loop spans 12 amino acids. CDR3 sequence (DNA): TGTGCCACCAGCCCTATCAATCAGCCCCAGCATTTT. It translates to CATSPINQPQHF.

CDR3 sequence reads: CASSSGEGMIHF. CDR3 nucleotides: TGTGCCAGCAGCTCGGGGGAGGGGATGATCCACTTT. The V gene is TRBV7-9, the J gene TRBJ1-6, with D perhaps matching TRBD1 (5 bases). Germline V lookup: CDR1 SEHNR, CDR2 FQNEAQ (reference sequence). Deletions cut 4 bases from V and 17 bases from J, with 15 bases between. The CDR3 is 12 amino acids. The complete variable domain, with remaining parts taken from reference TRBV7-9 and TRBJ1-6, reads DTGVSQNPRHKITKRGQNVTFRCDPISEHNRLYWYRQTLGQGPEFLTYFQNEAQLEKSRLLSDRFSAERPKGSFSTLEIQRTEQGDSAMYLCASSSGEGMIHFGNGTRLTVT.

The chain recombines TRBV6-5 with TRBJ1-2; D is perhaps TRBD1 (5 bases). Trimming shortened V by 4 bases and J by 4 bases, and 10 bases separated the two germline ends. This CDR3 region has 13 residues. Germline lookup yields CDR1 MNHEY and CDR2 SVGAGI. This CDR3 is CASSSGIFYGYTF. The CDR3 nucleotides read TGTGCCAGCAGTTCAGGGATTTTCTATGGCTACACCTTC.

V and J are TRBV6-6 and TRBJ1-1; possible D gene TRBD1, 5 bases. The CDR3 is made up of 13 amino acids. Trimming took 5 bases from V and 2 from J, leaving 9 bases between them. CDR1 is MNHNY and CDR2 is SVGAGI in the germline V gene (reference sequence). For the CDR3, the DNA is TGTGCCAGCAGTACGACAGAAAACACTGAAGCTTTCTTT. Its translation is CASSTTENTEAFF.

This CDR3 reads CAIVKLYEQYF. The DNA of the CDR3 is TGTGCCATCGTTAAATTATACGAGCAGTACTTC. The gene calls are TRBV2 and TRBJ2-7; D is uncertain. The V end was cut by 10 bases, the J end by 4 bases, with 11 bases between. Germline V CDR1 and CDR2: SNHLY, FYNNEI. This CDR3 is 11 amino acids long.

V gene TRBV27 combines with J gene TRBJ2-2, with 11 bases fitting TRBD2. Germline loops: CDR1 MNHEY, CDR2 SMNVEV (reference sequence). V dropped 6 bases and J dropped 2; count of bases not matched to a gene: 8. CDR3 size: 17 residues. CDR3 loop: CASRAGTSGINTGELFF. DNA for the CDR3: TGTGCCAGCAGGGCCGGGACTAGCGGAATCAACACCGGGGAGCTGTTTTTT.

The rearrangement uses TRBV5-1 and TRBJ1-1, with 9 bases that match TRBD1. Unmatched junction bases numbered 4, after V lost 0 bases and J lost 7 bases. The germline gives CDR1 SGHRS, CDR2 YFSETQ. The CDR3 has 14 amino acids. The CDR3 reads CASSLATGGGEAFF. The DNA of the CDR3 is TGCGCCAGCAGCTTGGCTACAGGGGGCGGTGAAGCTTTCTTT.

The chain employs TRBV30 and TRBJ1-1; no firm D call. In germline, CDR1 is GTSNPN, CDR2 SVGIG (reference sequence). The length of the CDR3 is 12 residues. Trimming stripped 4 bases from V and 1 base from J, with 7 bases between. The CDR3: CAWILANTEAFF. The CDR3 coding sequence is TGTGCCTGGATTCTAGCGAACACTGAAGCTTTCTTT.

In this sample, this clone turned up once. V and J are TRBV19 and TRBJ2-7, with 15 bases lining up with TRBD2. From germline, CDR1 is LNHDA and CDR2 SQIVND (reference sequence). J gave up 2 bases and V 5 bases, and 13 bases lay outside the gene matches. CDR3 length equals 19 residues. As DNA, the CDR3 is TGTGCCAGTAGTTTCAGGACTAGCGGGAGGGCCGGGAGGCCCTACGAGCAGTACTTC. Translation: CASSFRTSGRAGRPYEQYF.

The chain couples TRBV2 to TRBJ2-5, with 8 bases that match TRBD1. Germline V gene sequence: CDR1 SNHLY, CDR2 FYNNEI. The CDR3 is made up of 16 amino acids. The V segment lost 6 bases and the J segment 1 base; nucleotides outside the gene matches: 10. The CDR3 here is CASSPPLGQGQETQYF. CDR3 bases: TGTGCCAGCAGCCCCCCCCTCGGACAGGGCCAAGAGACCCAGTACTTC.

This clone was seen a handful of times. The rearrangement uses TRBV15 and TRBJ1-5; D uncertain. The V end was cut by 0 bases, the J end by 4 bases, with 10 bases between. The length of the CDR3 is 15 residues. Germline V CDR1 and CDR2: LNHNV, YYDKDF (reference sequence). This chain's CDR3 is CATSRDRVENQPQHF. CDR3 DNA: TGTGCCACCAGCAGAGATAGGGTCGAGAATCAGCCCCAGCATTTT.

The gene calls are TRBV9 and TRBJ1-2; D may be TRBD1 (6 bases). CDR3 size: 15 residues. The germline gives CDR1 SGDLS, CDR2 YYNGEE. V dropped 4 bases and J dropped 6 bases, with 19 bases sitting between them. The CDR3 DNA follows: TGTGCCAGCAGCCCCCGCGCGTCACAGGGACATGGCTACACCTTC. It encodes CASSPRASQGHGYTF.

The J gene is TRBJ1-1, the V gene TRBV27; the D gene is possibly TRBD1 (5 bases). The germline V gene encodes CDR1 MNHEY and CDR2 SMNVEV (reference sequence). There are 15 residues in the CDR3. V lost 3 bases and J 10 bases, leaving 21 bases between the germline ends. CDR3 sequence reads: CASSFSPKSQGRAFF. The CDR3 nucleotides are TGTGCCAGCAGTTTTTCCCCGAAGAGTCAGGGCCGAGCTTTCTTT.

This clone was seen a handful of times. V and J are TRBV5-4 and TRBJ2-7; 13 bases are shared with TRBD2. From germline, CDR1 is SGHNT and CDR2 YYREEE (reference sequence). V lost 4 bases and J lost 5; bases outside the gene matches: 6. The CDR3 runs 15 residues. CDR3 in amino acids: CASSEGLAGLDEQYF. The CDR3 nucleotides read TGTGCCAGCAGCGAGGGACTAGCGGGGTTAGACGAGCAGTACTTC.

The chain is built from TRBV27 and TRBJ2-7, with TRBD2 matching 10 bases. With V trimmed by 6 bases and J by 3 bases, 5 bases remained unmatched. CDR1 and CDR2 (germline): MNHEY, SMNVEV (reference sequence). There are 14 residues in the CDR3. CDR3 in DNA: TGTGCCAGCAGCCTAGCGGGAGTTGGCTACGAGCAGTACTTC. Encoded protein: CASSLAGVGYEQYF.